The source of this T cell receptor (beta chain) is a study of cytomegalovirus exposure and HLA in healthy donors. Overall study results and limits: CMV antigen specificity of a few CMV-associated chains was confirmed in vitro. Earlier results showed most TCR beta V segments being productive about 87% or about 30% of the time. Sequencing likely produced, as an artifact, a cluster of highly shared sequence variants. The classifier reportedly diagnosed cytomegalovirus status with high specificity and sensitivity.

As regards this clone: Antigen specificity is unknown.

The V gene lost 11 bases and the J gene lost 1 base, with 13 bases spanning the gap. This CDR3 region has 13 residues. Germline-derived CDR1 and CDR2 are ENHRY and SYGVKD. The PCR was carried out with 60 Vbeta primers and 13 Jbeta primers. The protocol was immunoSEQ multiplex PCR, while the TCRdb copy is restricted to in-frame clones and leaves out a portion. This table holds under 65,000 clones, around 80% found once. The sequenced material came from PBMCs. V and J are TRBV10-3 and TRBJ2-3, with D perhaps TRBD2 (7 bases). The receptor was isolated from a man aged 25-45 years in good health and CMV-seropositive. CDR3 sequence (DNA): TGTGCCTACAGGGCGGGGGGCACAGATACGCAGTATTTT. Its translation is CAYRAGGTDTQYF.